This note documents a single TCR beta chain sequence. The sample is drawn from a study of Graves' ophthalmopathy and Graves' hyperthyroidism. The CDR3 is 14 amino acids. Losses at the gene ends were 5 bases for V and 6 bases for J; bases not matched to a gene: 6. Beta-chain TCR CDR3 regions were amplified from RNA transcripts. Second-round multiplex PCR came after a first-round RT-PCR that employed HTBI primers. MiXCR, applied by TCRdb to the multiplex PCR reads, yields one record per CDR3 protein. The table has 600,000 to 650,000 distinct CDR3 sequences, roughly 20% seen once. The clonotype comes from a woman under 30 with stable Graves' hyperthyroidism. Some clones in this sample may be carry-over from other donors' samples. J is TRBJ1-2 and V is TRBV12-3 or TRBV12-4, with 10 positions matching TRBD1. Material: peripheral blood. CDR3 coding DNA: TGTGCCAGCAGTGGGGACAGGGGATTAGATGGCTACACCTTC. It yields the protein CASSGDRGLDGYTF.